These 30 T cell receptor beta chains were all obtained from the same sample, sequenced in a study of technical replicates of blood from four donors. Repertoires were generated with immunoSEQ multiplex PCR, while TCRdb's copy carries only in-frame clones and drops some. The sample comprises roughly 79,000 clones, 85% to 95% of which are singletons, and roughly 0.37% rests with the top ten. The sequenced sample was T cells isolated from PBMCs. The source is a human donor in good health.

The chain combines TRBV6-5 with TRBJ2-7; D is undetermined. Deletions cut 6 bases from V and 5 bases from J, with 20 bases between. Germline values: CDR1 MNHEY, CDR2 SVGAGI. This CDR3 contains 15 residues. The CDR3 protein is CASSPFYPSTDEQYF. CDR3 bases: TGTGCCAGCAGCCCTTTCTATCCCTCCACAGACGAGCAGTACTTC.

This chain uses TRBV6-1 with TRBJ2-7; tentatively, D is TRBD2 (5 bases). V was pared by 1 base and J by 3 bases, with 13 bases between. In germline, CDR1 is MNHNS, CDR2 SASEGT. This CDR3 is 15 amino acids long. This CDR3 is CASSEGVPGLYEQYF. For the CDR3, the DNA is TGTGCCAGCAGTGAAGGCGTCCCAGGACTCTACGAGCAGTACTTC.

This clone occurred a few times. The chain employs TRBV19 and TRBJ1-5, with D possibly being TRBD1 (5 bases). V dropped 0 bases and J dropped 5 bases, with 11 bases sitting between them. The CDR3 runs to 15 residues. The germline V gene has CDR1 LNHDA and CDR2 SQIVND (reference sequence). The CDR3 coding sequence is TGTGCCAGTAGTATAGACAGGGTAGGCGATCAGCCCCAGCATTTT. Translating it yields CASSIDRVGDQPQHF.

This clone was observed a single time. This sequence joins TRBV5-1 and TRBJ2-7; possibly TRBD2 for D (5 bases). Germline CDR1 reads SGHRS; CDR2 reads YFSETQ. The V end was cut by 0 bases, the J end by 5 bases, with 12 bases between. The length of the CDR3 is 14 residues. Written as DNA, the CDR3 is TGCGCCAGCAGCTTGGTTTGGATTAGCGACGAGCAGTACTTC. Its protein product is CASSLVWISDEQYF.

The chain is built from TRBV6-5 and TRBJ2-2; D is perhaps TRBD1 (6 bases). This CDR3 comprises 12 residues. The V gene lost 6 bases and the J gene lost 7 bases, with 9 bases spanning the gap. CDR1 MNHEY and CDR2 SVGAGI come from the germline V gene. The chain's CDR3 is CASSIQGGELFF. CDR3 coding DNA: TGTGCCAGCAGCATACAGGGCGGGGAGCTGTTTTTT.

This clone has a single count. This chain connects TRBV6-1 to TRBJ2-7; 9 positions match TRBD2. V dropped 6 bases and J dropped 2; count of bases not matched to a gene: 5. The CDR3 has 14 residues. Germline CDR1 reads MNHNS; CDR2 reads SASEGT. Here the CDR3 DNA reads TGTGCCAGCAGGAGGACTAGCGCGACCTACGAGCAGTACTTC. The encoded protein is CASRRTSATYEQYF.

V gene TRBV2 combines with J gene TRBJ2-2, with 14 bases aligning to TRBD2. V gave up 8 bases and J gave up 4 bases; unmatched junction bases: 12. Germline values: CDR1 SNHLY, CDR2 FYNNEI. The CDR3 covers 18 residues. CDR3 nucleotides: TGTGCCAGCGGGAATGGGACTAGCGGGAGACAATCCACCGGGGAGCTGTTTTTT. Its protein product is CASGNGTSGRQSTGELFF.

The CDR3 protein is CASSVILGLEFNEQFF. The DNA of the CDR3 is TGTGCCAGCAGCGTTATTCTGGGACTAGAGTTTAATGAGCAGTTCTTC. The chain has TRBV5-4 and TRBJ2-1; 8 positions agree with TRBD2. The germline gives CDR1 SGHNT, CDR2 YYREEE (reference sequence). This CDR3 is built from 16 residues. The V segment lost 4 bases and the J segment 7 bases; nucleotides outside the gene matches: 13.

The rearrangement links TRBV28 to TRBJ2-1, with D possibly TRBD2 on 6 matching bases. CDR1 MDHEN and CDR2 SYDVKM come from the germline V gene. V gave up 3 bases and J gave up 10 bases, with 13 bases separating them. The CDR3 loop spans 13 amino acids. The CDR3 here is CASSFLGRGEQFF. In DNA, the CDR3 is TGTGCCAGCAGTTTCCTCGGACGGGGGGAGCAGTTCTTC.

The chain links TRBV7-3 to TRBJ1-2, with D unresolved. Germline V gives CDR1 SGHTA, CDR2 FQGTGA. The CDR3 runs to 13 residues. V lost 2 bases and J lost 3, with 7 bases in between. This CDR3 reads CASSLYEDYGYTF. The CDR3 DNA reads TGTGCCAGCAGCTTATATGAGGACTATGGCTACACCTTC.

The chain couples TRBV19 to TRBJ1-5; TRBD1 agrees at 7 bases. This CDR3 has 15 residues. The germline V gene encodes CDR1 LNHDA and CDR2 SQIVND (reference sequence). Trimming cost V 4 bases and J 7 bases; bases outside gene matches: 10. CDR3 bases: TGTGCCAGTAGTAGGGACAGAACCCCGGGACAGCCCCAGCATTTT. Translating gives CASSRDRTPGQPQHF.

This clone was counted once. The rearrangement links TRBV19 to TRBJ2-3; weak D call: TRBD1 (6 bases). The V gene lost 4 bases and the J gene lost 5 bases, with 10 bases spanning the gap. There are 13 residues in the CDR3. Germline V gene data show CDR1 as LNHDA and CDR2 as SQIVND (reference sequence). The CDR3 DNA is TGTGCCAGTAGTACTAGCAGGGGAGATACGCAGTATTTT. It translates to CASSTSRGDTQYF.

V gene TRBV9 combines with J gene TRBJ2-2; D gene uncertain. The CDR3 contains 12 residues. V gave up 4 bases and J gave up 4 bases, with 5 bases separating them. Germline-derived CDR1 and CDR2 are SGDLS and YYNGEE. The CDR3 DNA reads as TGTGCCAGCAGCCCCTTCACCGGGGAGCTGTTTTTT. Its translation is CASSPFTGELFF.

This clone occurred a few times. The CDR3 nucleotides read TGTGCCAGCGGCAGGGGGCTCTCCTACGAGCAGTACTTC. Its protein product is CASGRGLSYEQYF. The rearrangement links TRBV6-6 to TRBJ2-7; TRBD1 agrees at 8 bases. The CDR3 has 13 residues. Germline trimming cut 8 bases from V and 0 bases from J; bases unmatched to any gene: 3. The germline gives CDR1 MNHNY, CDR2 SVGAGI (reference sequence).

This sequence joins TRBV29-1 and TRBJ2-3, with 7 bases that match TRBD1. The CDR3 is made up of 12 amino acids. Germline V CDR1 and CDR2: SQVTM, ANQGSEA. J gave up 9 bases and V 4 bases, and 7 bases lay outside the gene matches. CDR3 amino acids: CSVAYPDRTQYF. The CDR3 DNA is TGCAGCGTTGCATACCCGGACAGGACGCAGTATTTT.

The chain couples TRBV9 to TRBJ2-7; D perhaps matches TRBD1 (5 bases). Germline CDR1 and CDR2: SGDLS and YYNGEE. The CDR3 contains 15 residues. Trimming cost V 2 bases and J 6 bases, with 18 bases left between them. In nucleotides, the CDR3 is TGTGCCAGCAGCGTTAGTTCAGGGTTAGCTCGCGAGCAGTACTTC. This sequence encodes CASSVSSGLAREQYF.

The chain employs TRBV7-9 and TRBJ1-3, with D perhaps TRBD1 (5 bases). V was trimmed by 2 bases and J by 2 bases, leaving 10 bases between them. Germline CDR1 is SEHNR and CDR2 is FQNEAQ (reference sequence). The CDR3 has 15 residues. DNA for the CDR3: TGTGCCAGCAGCTTAAAAGGGGCTACTGGAAACACCATATATTTT. It translates to CASSLKGATGNTIYF.

In its sample, this clone was seen once. The chain combines TRBV27 with TRBJ2-3; the D gene is possibly TRBD2 (7 bases). Looked up from germline, CDR1 is MNHEY and CDR2 is SMNVEV (reference sequence). Trimming took off 2 bases at V and 5 bases at J, with 17 bases between the two ends. The CDR3 is made up of 16 amino acids. Here the CDR3 reads CASSLTLAEGGDTQYF. In DNA, the CDR3 is TGTGCCAGCAGTTTAACGCTAGCGGAGGGGGGAGATACGCAGTATTTT.

In DNA, the CDR3 is TGTGCCAGCAGCTTAGGGACATTGACAACTAATGAAAAACTGTTTTTT. Translation gives CASSLGTLTTNEKLFF. V usage is TRBV7-2 and J usage is TRBJ1-4, with D possibly matching TRBD1 (5 bases). V was clipped by 1 base and J by 0 bases, with 9 bases between them. In germline, CDR1 is SGHTA, CDR2 FQGNSA. The CDR3 runs to 16 residues.

The CDR3 DNA reads TGTGCCAGCAGCATCGGACAGGGCGCCTACGAGCAGTACTTC. It codes for CASSIGQGAYEQYF. The chain is built from TRBV5-5 and TRBJ2-7; 8 bases match TRBD1. The ends lost 4 bases at V and 2 bases at J; junction bases unmatched: 5. Germline loops: CDR1 SGHKS, CDR2 YYEKEE (reference sequence). The CDR3 covers 14 residues.

V is TRBV18 and J is TRBJ1-1; D not certain. V dropped 4 bases and J dropped 4 bases, with 7 bases sitting between them. The CDR3 loop spans 12 amino acids. Germline V lookup: CDR1 KGHSH, CDR2 LQKENI. The CDR3 spells CASSRSGTEAFF. In nucleotides, the CDR3 is TGTGCCAGCTCACGCTCGGGCACTGAAGCTTTCTTT.

V gene TRBV5-1 combines with J gene TRBJ2-7, with D tentatively TRBD2 (5 bases). The germline V and J ends were trimmed by 0 bases and 3 bases, with 10 bases remaining between them. The CDR3 contains 14 residues. Per the germline V gene, CDR1 is SGHRS and CDR2 is YFSETQ. CDR3 sequence reads: CASSLASEGYEQYF. CDR3 in DNA: TGCGCCAGCAGCTTGGCCAGTGAGGGCTACGAGCAGTACTTC.

The chain joins TRBV4-3 to TRBJ1-3; maybe TRBD1 (5 bases). Trimming removed 1 base at V and 1 base at J, with 11 bases between. The CDR3 consists of 16 residues. The germline V gene encodes CDR1 LGHNA and CDR2 YSLEER. The CDR3: CASSQGDGGSGNTIYF. The CDR3 coding sequence is TGCGCCAGCAGCCAAGGGGACGGGGGTTCTGGAAACACCATATATTTT.

The chain is built from TRBV7-6 and TRBJ2-1; weak D call: TRBD2 (6 bases). The ends were cut back, 7 bases at V and 4 bases at J, with 14 bases in the middle. This CDR3 region has 14 residues. The germline gives CDR1 SGHVS, CDR2 FNYEAQ. CDR3 protein: CASNFGGAYNEQFF. CDR3 coding DNA: TGTGCCAGCAACTTTGGAGGGGCTTACAATGAGCAGTTCTTC. Together with reference TRBV7-6 and TRBJ2-1, the CDR3 gives the full variable domain: GAGVSQSPRYKVTKRGQDVALRCDPISGHVSLYWYRQALGQGPEFLTYFNYEAQQDKSGLPNDRFSAERPEGSISTLTIQRTEQRDSAMYRCASNFGGAYNEQFFGPGTRLTVL.

This chain connects TRBV6-1 to TRBJ1-3; 8 bases align to TRBD1. The V and J ends lost 10 bases and 0 bases, in that order; junction bases with no gene match: 8. The CDR3 consists of 15 residues. Germline CDR1 reads MNHNS; CDR2 reads SASEGT. The CDR3 sequence is CATNGQGSSGNTIYF. As DNA, the CDR3 is TGTGCCACCAACGGACAGGGATCCTCTGGAAACACCATATATTTT.

The rearrangement links TRBV28 to TRBJ1-4; the D is unclear. Per germline, CDR1 MDHEN and CDR2 SYDVKM. The CDR3 consists of 15 residues. Trimming shortened V by 5 bases and J by 7 bases, and 17 bases separated the two germline ends. CDR3 sequence: CASSSTDLQGEKLFF. CDR3 DNA sequence: TGTGCCAGCAGTAGCACAGATTTGCAAGGTGAAAAACTGTTTTTT.

The rearrangement joins TRBV18 to TRBJ2-6; possibly TRBD1 for D (5 bases). V was trimmed by 3 bases and J by 3 bases, leaving 15 bases between them. This CDR3 is built from 17 residues. Per germline, CDR1 KGHSH and CDR2 LQKENI. The CDR3 region has the DNA TGTGCCAGCTCACCGAACGCTGGACAAAATGGGGCCAACGTCCTGACTTTC. Residues: CASSPNAGQNGANVLTF.

The chain couples TRBV9 to TRBJ1-1; D unresolved. This CDR3 spans 17 amino acids. Germline CDR1 reads SGDLS; CDR2 reads YYNGEE. V lost 2 bases and J 0 bases, leaving 17 bases between the germline ends. The CDR3 sequence: CASSVEHNADMNTEAFF. DNA of the CDR3: TGTGCCAGCAGCGTCGAACATAACGCGGATATGAACACTGAAGCTTTCTTT.

The chain combines TRBV6-5 with TRBJ2-1, with D perhaps matching TRBD2 (6 bases). The germline V and J ends were trimmed by 5 bases and 3 bases, with 14 bases remaining between them. This CDR3 region has 15 residues. Germline lookup yields CDR1 MNHEY and CDR2 SVGAGI. CDR3 sequence: CASSRSLAVYNEQFF. The CDR3, as DNA: TGTGCCAGCAGTCGCTCTTTAGCGGTCTACAATGAGCAGTTCTTC.

In DNA, the CDR3 is TGTGCCCCCCTCCCAGGGGCGCGAACTGAAGCTTTCTTT. This encodes CAPLPGARTEAFF. V usage is TRBV19 and J usage is TRBJ1-1, with D perhaps matching TRBD1 (6 bases). CDR1 and CDR2 (germline): LNHDA, SQIVND (reference sequence). Trimming left V 11 bases short and J 5 bases short, with 18 bases between. The CDR3 consists of 13 residues.